This TCR beta chain was obtained from a study of early T cells in non-severe SARS-CoV-2 infection. Overall study context: Sequencing used unsorted whole-blood bulk RNA, so chains lack pairing. Notes on the study in general: Lookups in VDJdb leaned toward anti-spike CD8 responses and missed private and CD4 specificities.

This CDR3 spans 12 amino acids. Trimming took 11 bases from V and 5 from J; bases not matched to a gene: 7. Germline V gene data show CDR1 as ENHRY and CDR2 as SYGVKD. A few counts support this clonotype. As yet, its antigen is unknown. As part of library construction, unique molecular identifiers were attached to individual cDNA molecules. Using its own MiXCR run on the 5' RACE reads, TCRdb lists one record per CDR3 protein. There are about 87,000 distinct CDR3 sequences in the sample; 12% to 15% occur only once, and roughly 6% lies in the top ten. V is TRBV10-3 and J is TRBJ2-5; 8 bases are shared with TRBD2. The sample comprised whole blood. This sequence was found in an adult who was a healthcare worker with PCR-confirmed SARS-CoV-2 infection or an uninfected control (not recorded which). The CDR3 sequence is CASTSVGETQYF. The CDR3 bases are TGTGCCTCGACTAGCGTTGGCGAGACCCAGTACTTC.